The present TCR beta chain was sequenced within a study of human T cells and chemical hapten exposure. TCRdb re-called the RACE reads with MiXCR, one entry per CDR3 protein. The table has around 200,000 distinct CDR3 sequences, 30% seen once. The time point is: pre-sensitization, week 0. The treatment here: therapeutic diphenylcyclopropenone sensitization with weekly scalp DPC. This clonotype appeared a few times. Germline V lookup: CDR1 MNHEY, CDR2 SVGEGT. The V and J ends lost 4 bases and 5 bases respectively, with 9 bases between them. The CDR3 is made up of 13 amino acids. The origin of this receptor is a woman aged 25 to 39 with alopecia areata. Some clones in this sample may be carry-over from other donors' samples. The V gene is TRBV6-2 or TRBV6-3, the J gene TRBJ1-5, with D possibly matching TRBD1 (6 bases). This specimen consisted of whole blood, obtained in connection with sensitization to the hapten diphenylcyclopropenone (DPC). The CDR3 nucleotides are TGTGCCAGCAGTTCACAGGGATATCAGCCCCAGCATTTT. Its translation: CASSSQGYQPQHF.